A selection of T cell receptor beta chains follows, all from one sample in a study of memory B cells and T cells in multiple sclerosis. The method was immunoSEQ multiplex PCR; TCRdb's version includes in-frame clones alone and lacks a portion of them. The sample holds fewer than 15,000 clones, 80% to 90% seen once. Their antigens are not known. Source material: PBMCs from blood kept in culture. The receptor set was obtained from a human donor with multiple sclerosis. Each CDR3 is given without its conserved first and last residue. A D gene is named only where the DNA matches it firmly.

J,V,D,CDR3
TRBJ1-6,TRBV28,-,ASSLLVDNSPLH
TRBJ2-3,TRBV25-1,-,ASSELVRGADTQY
TRBJ2-3,TRBV19,-,ASSTQGEDTQY
TRBJ2-1,TRBV9,-,ASSPDGYNEQF
TRBJ2-6,TRBV6-6,-,ASSGGLSGANVLT
TRBJ2-1,TRBV2,-,ASSRSSYNEQF
TRBJ1-1,TRBV2,-,ASSASNTEAF
TRBJ2-1,TRBV5-1,-,ASSLTAGPTSYNEQF
TRBJ1-2,TRBV11-2,-,ASSSTHQGSGYT
TRBJ1-3,TRBV11-3,TRBD1,ASSIGTAGNTIY
TRBJ2-5,TRBV15,TRBD1,ATSRGDRGEETQY
TRBJ2-1,TRBV13,TRBD2,ASSLTSGGEPTISGEQF
TRBJ2-5,TRBV10-2,-,ASSDLEETQY
TRBJ2-1,TRBV30,-,AWMWMAGGYNEQF
TRBJ1-2,TRBV12-1,-,ASSSRTGDSPGYT
TRBJ2-5,TRBV9,TRBD2,ASSLGLAGLQETQY
TRBJ2-5,TRBV9,-,ASSVDGGTAETQY
TRBJ1-4,TRBV7-3,-,ASSPNGGTNEKLF
TRBJ2-1,TRBV10-3,TRBD1,AISEFSGGPYNEQF
TRBJ2-3,TRBV5-1,TRBD2,ASSFTLAGAPDTDTQY
TRBJ1-1,TRBV5-1,-,ASGDGTNTEAF
TRBJ2-3,TRBV18,TRBD2,ASSPTGTTRRMFDTQY
TRBJ2-5,TRBV9,TRBD1,ASSASTGGVQGTQY
TRBJ1-1,TRBV28,-,ASQYSRMNTEAF
TRBJ1-2,TRBV12-5,TRBD1,ASGDPSLRDSKGYT
TRBJ1-1,TRBV5-1,-,ASSLGVVREGTNTEAF
TRBJ2-1,TRBV19,-,ASSPNRVHEQF
TRBJ1-1,TRBV29-1,-,SGGQLNTEAF
TRBJ1-5,TRBV6-5,-,ASSEGRVQQPQH
TRBJ2-7,TRBV11-2,-,ASSLGSGGFFQQY
TRBJ1-1,TRBV6-5,-,ASRLGNTEAF
TRBJ2-5,TRBV6-1,-,ASSEMVGKETQY
TRBJ1-3,TRBV27,-,ASSLSAGGRNTIY
TRBJ2-5,TRBV9,-,ASSADLGAGGETQY
TRBJ1-2,TRBV4-2,-,ASSQDSRLNGANYGYT
TRBJ2-5,TRBV18,-,ASSIEKETQY
TRBJ2-5,TRBV6-1,TRBD2,ASSEARGSRFSETQY
TRBJ2-5,TRBV5-1,TRBD2,ASSLDGGAGVTQY
TRBJ1-5,TRBV5-6,-,ASSLGELPQH
TRBJ2-7,TRBV30,TRBD2,AWSKREGGEQY
TRBJ2-2,TRBV7-9,-,ASSSGGDTGELF
TRBJ1-3,TRBV11-1,-,ASSLEQQPGNTIY
TRBJ2-4,TRBV2,-,ASRQELAKNIQY
TRBJ2-2,TRBV27,-,ASSSRVGELF
TRBJ1-1,TRBV28,-,ASSLVTSNTEAF
TRBJ1-3,TRBV5-1,TRBD1,ASSTGQGGGNTIY